In this sample, the clone carrying this T cell receptor beta chain turned up a few times. Its antigen is not identified. The source of the sample is a study of T cells after yellow fever vaccination. A universal primer site and UMIs were added as TCR cDNA was made by 5'RACE template switching. MiXCR, run by TCRdb on the 5' RACE reads, gives a single entry per CDR3 protein. This repertoire shows 100,000 to 150,000 distinct CDR3 sequences, 13% to 15% found once; its top ten account for roughly 47%. Study-level results: The study found a weaker secondary response that peaked faster, day 5 versus 15.

V shed 6 bases and J 0 bases; nucleotides not matched to a gene: 3. The CDR3 totals 14 residues. In germline, CDR1 is SGHTA, CDR2 FQGNSA. The chain combines TRBV7-2 with TRBJ2-3, with TRBD2 identical over 7 bases. The TCR originated in a man younger than 35 who received the YFV17D yellow fever vaccine. The sequenced sample was CD8+ T cells sorted from PBMCs, obtained 5 days after the yellow fever booster vaccination. The CDR3 sequence is CASRGGGSTDTQYF. In DNA form, the CDR3 reads TGTGCCAGCAGAGGCGGGGGAAGCACAGATACGCAGTATTTT.